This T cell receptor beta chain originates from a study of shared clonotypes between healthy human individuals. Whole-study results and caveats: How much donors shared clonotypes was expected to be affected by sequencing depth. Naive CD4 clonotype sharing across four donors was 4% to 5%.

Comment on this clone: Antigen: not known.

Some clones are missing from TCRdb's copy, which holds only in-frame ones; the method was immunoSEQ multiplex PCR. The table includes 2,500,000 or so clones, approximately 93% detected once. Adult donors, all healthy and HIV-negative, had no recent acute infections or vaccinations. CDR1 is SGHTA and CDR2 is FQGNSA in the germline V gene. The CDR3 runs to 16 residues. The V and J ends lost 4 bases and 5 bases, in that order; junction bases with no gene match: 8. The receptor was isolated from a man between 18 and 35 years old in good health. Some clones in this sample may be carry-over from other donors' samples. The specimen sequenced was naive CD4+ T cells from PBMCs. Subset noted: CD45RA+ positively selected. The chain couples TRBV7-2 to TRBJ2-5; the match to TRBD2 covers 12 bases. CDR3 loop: CASSSRTSGKGETQYF. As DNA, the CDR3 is TGTGCCAGCAGCTCGAGGACTAGCGGGAAGGGGGAGACCCAGTACTTC.